The clone carrying this TCR beta chain has a single count. Data came from immunoSEQ multiplex PCR; TCRdb stores just in-frame clones and leaves some out. The sample has about 6,300 clones, about 84% seen once; the top ten hold approximately 7%. This entry belongs to a study of immune evolution from preneoplasia to lung adenocarcinoma. This CDR3 spans 15 amino acids. V gave up 2 bases and J gave up 1 base, with 13 bases separating them. Germline V gene lookup returns CDR1 SGHRS and CDR2 YFSETQ. This receptor was obtained from an older donor with lung adenocarcinoma. Material: FFPE lung adenocarcinoma in situ tissue. V and J are TRBV5-1 and TRBJ2-7; D possibly corresponds to TRBD1 (6 bases). The CDR3 loop reads CASSFGQPLSYEQYF. The DNA of the CDR3 is TGCGCCAGCAGCTTTGGACAGCCCCTATCCTACGAGCAGTACTTC.